Listed below are T cell receptor beta chains from one sample, sequenced in a study of blood T cell repertoires in COVID-19. Repertoires were generated with immunoSEQ multiplex PCR, while TCRdb's copy carries only in-frame clones and drops some. The repertoire consists of 150,000 to 200,000 clones, with about 88% occurring once and the leading ten covering 5.5% to 8.5%. Sequencing used peripheral blood. Receptor source: a woman aged 80 or over in a cohort sampled during active or convalescent COVID-19. Each CDR3 is given with its conserved first and last residue. Each record gives: V gene, clone size, J gene, D gene, CDR3 protein, CDR3 DNA. D genes are given only for firm matches. Not all rows give a size; the values are once, few, many and, for expanded clones, a class.

V gene: TRBV7-9; clone size: .; J gene: TRBJ1-4; D gene: .; CDR3 protein: CASSSRDFNEKLFF; CDR3 DNA: TGTGCCAGCAGCTCTCGGGACTTTAATGAAAAACTGTTTTTT
V gene: TRBV7-9; clone size: .; J gene: TRBJ2-7; D gene: .; CDR3 protein: CASSFEGYEQYF; CDR3 DNA: TGTGCCAGCAGCTTCGAGGGCTACGAGCAGTACTTC
V gene: TRBV28; clone size: once; J gene: TRBJ1-2; D gene: TRBD1; CDR3 protein: CASSQLTGGNYGYTF; CDR3 DNA: TGTGCCAGCAGCCAACTTACAGGGGGCAACTATGGCTACACCTTC
V gene: TRBV6-6; clone size: .; J gene: TRBJ1-2; D gene: .; CDR3 protein: CASRLSGEGNYGYTF; CDR3 DNA: TGTGCCAGCAGACTCTCAGGGGAGGGGAACTATGGCTACACCTTC
V gene: TRBV3-1/TRBV3-2; clone size: few; J gene: TRBJ1-5; D gene: TRBD1; CDR3 protein: CASSQGQGAGQPQHF; CDR3 DNA: TGTGCCAGCAGCCAAGGACAGGGGGCTGGTCAGCCCCAGCATTTT
V gene: TRBV5-1; clone size: .; J gene: TRBJ2-3; D gene: TRBD1; CDR3 protein: CASRQGSTDTQYF; CDR3 DNA: TGCGCCAGCAGACAGGGGAGCACAGATACGCAGTATTTT
V gene: TRBV7-2; clone size: .; J gene: TRBJ1-1; D gene: .; CDR3 protein: CASSPEMNTEAFF; CDR3 DNA: TGTGCCAGCAGCCCCGAGATGAACACTGAAGCTTTCTTT
V gene: TRBV4-3; clone size: .; J gene: TRBJ2-1; D gene: TRBD2; CDR3 protein: CASSPRGGQGSYNEQFF; CDR3 DNA: TGCGCCAGCAGCCCTCGGGGGGGACAAGGCTCCTACAATGAGCAGTTCTTC
V gene: TRBV28; clone size: .; J gene: TRBJ1-2; D gene: TRBD1; CDR3 protein: CASSSGTGASYGYTF; CDR3 DNA: TGTGCCAGCAGTTCCGGGACAGGGGCTAGCTATGGCTACACCTTC
V gene: TRBV10-3; clone size: .; J gene: TRBJ1-2; D gene: .; CDR3 protein: CAIRIPLLDGYTF; CDR3 DNA: TGTGCCATCCGTATTCCCCTACTCGATGGCTACACCTTC
V gene: TRBV11-3; clone size: .; J gene: TRBJ1-2; D gene: TRBD1; CDR3 protein: CASSPPPGQGQMVYTF; CDR3 DNA: TGTGCCAGCAGCCCGCCTCCGGGACAGGGCCAAATGGTCTACACCTTC
V gene: TRBV19; clone size: few; J gene: TRBJ1-2; D gene: TRBD1; CDR3 protein: CASSSIDRASYGYTF; CDR3 DNA: TGTGCCAGTAGTAGTATCGACAGGGCATCCTATGGCTACACCTTC
V gene: TRBV3-1/TRBV3-2; clone size: .; J gene: TRBJ2-1; D gene: .; CDR3 protein: CASSQDVGRGSSYNEQFF; CDR3 DNA: TGTGCCAGCAGCCAAGATGTTGGGCGGGGTAGCTCCTACAATGAGCAGTTCTTC
V gene: TRBV5-1; clone size: .; J gene: TRBJ2-3; D gene: .; CDR3 protein: CASSLTADTQYF; CDR3 DNA: TGCGCCAGCAGCTTGACGGCAGATACGCAGTATTTT
V gene: TRBV7-8; clone size: .; J gene: TRBJ2-5; D gene: .; CDR3 protein: CASSLVQGHMGETQYF; CDR3 DNA: TGTGCCAGCAGCTTAGTACAGGGTCACATGGGAGAGACCCAGTACTTC
V gene: TRBV30; clone size: .; J gene: TRBJ1-2; D gene: .; CDR3 protein: CAWSVSVYGYTF; CDR3 DNA: TGTGCCTGGAGTGTGTCAGTCTATGGCTACACCTTC
V gene: TRBV9; clone size: .; J gene: TRBJ1-1; D gene: .; CDR3 protein: CASSVVLENEAFF; CDR3 DNA: TGTGCCAGCAGCGTAGTTCTGGAGAATGAAGCTTTCTTT
V gene: TRBV5-1; clone size: .; J gene: TRBJ2-5; D gene: .; CDR3 protein: CASSSTNEETQYF; CDR3 DNA: TGCGCCAGCAGCTCCACAAACGAAGAGACCCAGTACTTC
V gene: TRBV4-2; clone size: .; J gene: TRBJ1-6; D gene: .; CDR3 protein: CASSQGSTASSYNSPLHF; CDR3 DNA: TGTGCCAGCAGCCAGGGGTCGACAGCAAGCTCCTATAATTCACCCCTCCACTTT
V gene: TRBV5-1; clone size: .; J gene: TRBJ1-4; D gene: TRBD1; CDR3 protein: CASSSLTGANEKLFF; CDR3 DNA: TGCGCCAGCAGCAGCCTGACAGGGGCTAATGAAAAACTGTTTTTT
V gene: TRBV10-3; clone size: once; J gene: TRBJ2-1; D gene: TRBD1; CDR3 protein: CALKAQGAYEQFF; CDR3 DNA: TGTGCCTTGAAGGCACAGGGGGCGTATGAGCAGTTCTTC
V gene: TRBV4-1; clone size: .; J gene: TRBJ1-2; D gene: TRBD1; CDR3 protein: CASSQDGTAYYGYTF; CDR3 DNA: TGCGCCAGCAGCCAGGACGGGACAGCCTACTATGGCTACACCTTC
V gene: TRBV7-9; clone size: .; J gene: TRBJ2-5; D gene: TRBD2; CDR3 protein: CASSLKASGGELETQYF; CDR3 DNA: TGTGCCAGCAGCTTGAAGGCTAGCGGGGGGGAACTAGAGACCCAGTACTTC
V gene: TRBV19; clone size: once; J gene: TRBJ2-2; D gene: TRBD2; CDR3 protein: CASSTVAGAGGELFF; CDR3 DNA: TGTGCCAGTAGTACGGTAGCGGGAGCCGGGGGGGAGCTGTTTTTT
V gene: TRBV5-4; clone size: .; J gene: TRBJ2-1; D gene: TRBD2; CDR3 protein: CASSSRGLADGNEQFF; CDR3 DNA: TGTGCCAGCAGCTCAAGAGGGCTAGCGGATGGCAATGAGCAGTTCTTC
V gene: TRBV7-2; clone size: .; J gene: TRBJ2-2; D gene: .; CDR3 protein: CASSLAHNTGELFF; CDR3 DNA: TGTGCCAGCAGCTTGGCCCATAACACCGGGGAGCTGTTTTTT
V gene: TRBV7-2; clone size: .; J gene: TRBJ2-7; D gene: TRBD1; CDR3 protein: CASSLTGLPYEQYF; CDR3 DNA: TGTGCCAGCAGCTTGACAGGGTTGCCCTACGAGCAGTACTTC
V gene: TRBV20-1; clone size: .; J gene: TRBJ2-3; D gene: .; CDR3 protein: CSASGGPGVGTDTQYF; CDR3 DNA: TGCAGTGCTAGTGGGGGGCCTGGCGTAGGCACAGATACGCAGTATTTT
V gene: TRBV6-2/TRBV6-3; clone size: .; J gene: TRBJ1-4; D gene: .; CDR3 protein: CASSTSATNEKLFF; CDR3 DNA: TGTGCCAGCAGCACATCTGCAACTAATGAAAAACTGTTTTTT
V gene: TRBV27; clone size: .; J gene: TRBJ1-1; D gene: TRBD1; CDR3 protein: CASSHRDRIMNTEAFF; CDR3 DNA: TGTGCCAGCAGTCACCGGGACAGGATCATGAACACTGAAGCTTTCTTT